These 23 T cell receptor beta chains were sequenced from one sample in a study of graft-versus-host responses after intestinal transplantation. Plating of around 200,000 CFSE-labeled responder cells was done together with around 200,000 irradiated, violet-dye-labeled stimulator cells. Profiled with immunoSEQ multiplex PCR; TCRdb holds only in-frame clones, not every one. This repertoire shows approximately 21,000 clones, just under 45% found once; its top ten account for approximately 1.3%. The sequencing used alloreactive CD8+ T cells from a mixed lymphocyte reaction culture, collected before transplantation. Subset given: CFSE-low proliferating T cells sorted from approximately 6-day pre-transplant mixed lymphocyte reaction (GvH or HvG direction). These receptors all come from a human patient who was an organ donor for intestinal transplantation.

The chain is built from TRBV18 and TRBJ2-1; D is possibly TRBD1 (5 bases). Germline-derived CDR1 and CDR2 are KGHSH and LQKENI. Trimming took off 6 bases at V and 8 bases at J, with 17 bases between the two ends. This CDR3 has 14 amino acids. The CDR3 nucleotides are TGTGCCAGCTCTCGCGGACGACGACAGTATGAGCAGTTCTTC. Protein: CASSRGRRQYEQFF.

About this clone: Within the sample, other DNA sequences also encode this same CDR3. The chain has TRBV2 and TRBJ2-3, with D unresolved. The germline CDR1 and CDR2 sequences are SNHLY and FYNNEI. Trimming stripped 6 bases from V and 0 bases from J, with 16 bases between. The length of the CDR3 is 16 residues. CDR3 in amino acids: CASRGFRRPSTDTQYF. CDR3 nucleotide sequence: TGTGCCAGCAGGGGCTTTAGACGGCCTAGCACAGATACGCAGTATTTT.

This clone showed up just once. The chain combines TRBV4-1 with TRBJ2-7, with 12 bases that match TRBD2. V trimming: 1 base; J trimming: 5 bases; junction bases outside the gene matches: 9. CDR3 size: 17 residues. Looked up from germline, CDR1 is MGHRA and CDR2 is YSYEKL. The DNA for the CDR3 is TGCGCCAGCAGCCAAGGCCCCCCTAGCGGGAGGGCCCACGAGCAGTACTTC. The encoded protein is CASSQGPPSGRAHEQYF.

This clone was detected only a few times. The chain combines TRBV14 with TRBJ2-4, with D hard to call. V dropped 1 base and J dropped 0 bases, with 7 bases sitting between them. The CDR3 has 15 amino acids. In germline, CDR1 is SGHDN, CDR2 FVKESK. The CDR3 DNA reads TGTGCCAGCAGCCAAGGTATTCGAGCCAAAAACATTCAGTACTTC. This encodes CASSQGIRAKNIQYF.

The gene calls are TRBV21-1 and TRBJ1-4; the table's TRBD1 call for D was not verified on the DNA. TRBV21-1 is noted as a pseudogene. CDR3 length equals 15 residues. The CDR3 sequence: CASRRTGGLCEKLFF. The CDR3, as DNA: TGTGCCAGCAGGAGGACAGGGGGCTTGTGTGAAAAACTGTTTTTT.

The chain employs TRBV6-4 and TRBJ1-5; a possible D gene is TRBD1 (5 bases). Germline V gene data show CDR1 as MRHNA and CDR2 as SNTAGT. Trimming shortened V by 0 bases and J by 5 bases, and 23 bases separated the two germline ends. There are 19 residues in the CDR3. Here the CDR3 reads CASSDSPTPSSLGHQPQHF. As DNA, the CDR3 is TGTGCCAGCAGTGACTCGCCGACCCCTTCAAGTCTGGGGCATCAGCCCCAGCATTTT.

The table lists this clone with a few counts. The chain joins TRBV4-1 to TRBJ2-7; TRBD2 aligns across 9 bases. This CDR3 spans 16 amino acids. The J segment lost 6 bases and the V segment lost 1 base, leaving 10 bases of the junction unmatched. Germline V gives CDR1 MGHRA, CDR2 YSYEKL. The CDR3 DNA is TGCGCCAGCAGCCAAGGATGGGGACTAGCATCGTCCGAGCAGTACTTC. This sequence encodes CASSQGWGLASSEQYF.

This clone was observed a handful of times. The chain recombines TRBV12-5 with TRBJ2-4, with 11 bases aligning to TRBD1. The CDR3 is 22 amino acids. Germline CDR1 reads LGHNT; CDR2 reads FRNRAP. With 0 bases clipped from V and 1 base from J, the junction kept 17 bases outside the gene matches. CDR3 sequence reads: CASGLVTPVGDRGAGAKNIQYF. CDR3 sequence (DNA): TGTGCTAGTGGTTTGGTAACACCCGTCGGGGACAGGGGGGCCGGGGCCAAAAACATTCAGTACTTC.

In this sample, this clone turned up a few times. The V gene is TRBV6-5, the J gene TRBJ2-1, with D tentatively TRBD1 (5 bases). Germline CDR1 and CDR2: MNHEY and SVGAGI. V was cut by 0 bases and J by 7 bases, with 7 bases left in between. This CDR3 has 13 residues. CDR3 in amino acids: CASSYSQGNEQFF. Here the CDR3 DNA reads TGTGCCAGCAGTTACTCTCAGGGTAATGAGCAGTTCTTC.

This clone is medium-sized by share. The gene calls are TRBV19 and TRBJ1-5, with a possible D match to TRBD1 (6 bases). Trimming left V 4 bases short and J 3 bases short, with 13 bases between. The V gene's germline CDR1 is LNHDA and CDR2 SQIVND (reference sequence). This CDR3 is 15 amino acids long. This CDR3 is CASSNPGESNQPQHF. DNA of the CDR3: TGTGCCAGTAGTAACCCAGGGGAATCCAATCAGCCCCAGCATTTT.

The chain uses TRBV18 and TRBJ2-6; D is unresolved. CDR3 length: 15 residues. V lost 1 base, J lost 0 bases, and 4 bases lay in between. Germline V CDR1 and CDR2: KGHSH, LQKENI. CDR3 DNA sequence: TGTGCCAGCTCACCACGGAGCTCTGGGGCCAACGTCCTGACTTTC. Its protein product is CASSPRSSGANVLTF.

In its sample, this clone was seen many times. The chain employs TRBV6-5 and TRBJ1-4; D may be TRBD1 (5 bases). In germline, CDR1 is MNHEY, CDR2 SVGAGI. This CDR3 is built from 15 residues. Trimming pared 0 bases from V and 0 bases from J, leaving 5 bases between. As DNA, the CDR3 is TGTGCCAGCAGTTACTCGGGGGCAACTAATGAAAAACTGTTTTTT. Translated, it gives CASSYSGATNEKLFF.

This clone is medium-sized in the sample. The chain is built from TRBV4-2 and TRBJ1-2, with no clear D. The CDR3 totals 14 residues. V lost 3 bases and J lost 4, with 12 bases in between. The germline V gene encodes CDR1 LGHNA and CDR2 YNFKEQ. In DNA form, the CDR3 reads TGTGCCAGCAGCCAGACGGGCCAATTCTATGGCTACACCTTC. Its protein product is CASSQTGQFYGYTF.

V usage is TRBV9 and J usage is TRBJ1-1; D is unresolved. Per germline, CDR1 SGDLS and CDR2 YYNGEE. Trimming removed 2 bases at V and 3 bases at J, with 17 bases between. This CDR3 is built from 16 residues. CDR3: CASSVHDARPDTEAFF. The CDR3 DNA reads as TGTGCCAGCAGCGTTCACGACGCCAGACCAGACACTGAAGCTTTCTTT.

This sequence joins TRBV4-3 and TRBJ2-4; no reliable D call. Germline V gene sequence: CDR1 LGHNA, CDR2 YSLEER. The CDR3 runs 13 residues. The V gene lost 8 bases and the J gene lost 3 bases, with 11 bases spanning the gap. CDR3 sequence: CASAIVGKNIQYF. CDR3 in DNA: TGCGCCAGCGCCATAGTAGGCAAAAACATTCAGTACTTC.

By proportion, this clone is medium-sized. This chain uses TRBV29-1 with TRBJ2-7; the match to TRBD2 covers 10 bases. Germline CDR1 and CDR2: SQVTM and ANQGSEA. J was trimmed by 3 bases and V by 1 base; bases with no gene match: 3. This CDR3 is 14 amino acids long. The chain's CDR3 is CSVEVVAGGYEQYF. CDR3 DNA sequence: TGCAGCGTTGAAGTAGTAGCGGGAGGCTACGAGCAGTACTTC.

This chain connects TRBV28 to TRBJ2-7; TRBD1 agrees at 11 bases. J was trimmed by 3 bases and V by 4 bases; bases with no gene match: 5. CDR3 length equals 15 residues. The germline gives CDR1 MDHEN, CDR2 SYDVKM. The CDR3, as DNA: TGTGCCAGCAGTTACCCCGGGACAGGGGGCTACGAGCAGTACTTC. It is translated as CASSYPGTGGYEQYF.

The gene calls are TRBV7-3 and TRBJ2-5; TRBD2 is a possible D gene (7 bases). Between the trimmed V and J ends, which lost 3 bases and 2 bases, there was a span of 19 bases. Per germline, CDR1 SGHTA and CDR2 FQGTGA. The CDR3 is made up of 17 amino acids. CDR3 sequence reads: CASSFFSPGGGQETQYF. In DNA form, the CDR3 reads TGTGCCAGCAGCTTTTTCAGTCCGGGGGGCGGGCAAGAGACCCAGTACTTC. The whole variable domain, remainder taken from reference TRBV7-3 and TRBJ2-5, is GAGVSQTPSNKVTEKGKYVELRCDPISGHTALYWYRQSLGQGPEFLIYFQGTGAADDSGLPNDRFFAVRPEGSVSTLKIQRTERGDSAVYLCASSFFSPGGGQETQYFGPGTRLLVL.

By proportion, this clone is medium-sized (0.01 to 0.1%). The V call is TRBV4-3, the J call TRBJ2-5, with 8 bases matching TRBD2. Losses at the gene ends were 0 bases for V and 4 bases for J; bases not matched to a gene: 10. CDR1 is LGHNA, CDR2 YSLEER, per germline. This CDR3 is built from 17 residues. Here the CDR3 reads CASSQDVSGRQAETQYF. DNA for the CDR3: TGCGCCAGCAGCCAAGATGTGAGCGGGAGACAGGCAGAGACCCAGTACTTC.

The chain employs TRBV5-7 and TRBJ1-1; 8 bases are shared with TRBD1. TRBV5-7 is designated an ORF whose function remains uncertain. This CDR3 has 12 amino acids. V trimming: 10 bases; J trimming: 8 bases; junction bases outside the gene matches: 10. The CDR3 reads CALCRGRVEAFF. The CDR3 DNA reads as TGTGCCCTCTGCAGGGGGCGCGTCGAAGCTTTCTTT.

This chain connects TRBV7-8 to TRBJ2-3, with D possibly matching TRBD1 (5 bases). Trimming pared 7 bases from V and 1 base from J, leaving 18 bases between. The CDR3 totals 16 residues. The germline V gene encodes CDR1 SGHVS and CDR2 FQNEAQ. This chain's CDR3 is CASILGARWGTDTQYF. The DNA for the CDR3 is TGTGCCAGCATCCTAGGGGCAAGGTGGGGCACAGATACGCAGTATTTT.

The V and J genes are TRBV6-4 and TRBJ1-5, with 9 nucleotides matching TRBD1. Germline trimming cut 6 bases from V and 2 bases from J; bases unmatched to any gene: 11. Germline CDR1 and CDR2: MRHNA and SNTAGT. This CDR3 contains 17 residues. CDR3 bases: TGTGCCAGCAGACCGGGACAGGGCCCCCTGGGCAATCAGCCCCAGCATTTT. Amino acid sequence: CASRPGQGPLGNQPQHF.

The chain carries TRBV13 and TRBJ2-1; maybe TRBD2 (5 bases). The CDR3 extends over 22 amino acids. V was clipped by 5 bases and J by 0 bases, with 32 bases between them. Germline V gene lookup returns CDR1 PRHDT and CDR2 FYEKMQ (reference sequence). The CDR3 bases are TGTGCCAGCAGCCCAGACTCGCCCGGACTGGATATGGGCACATCCTCCTACAATGAGCAGTTCTTC. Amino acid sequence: CASSPDSPGLDMGTSSYNEQFF.